This T cell receptor beta chain was profiled in a study of T cells in Graves' hyperthyroidism and ophthalmopathy. Study details: Peripheral blood samples were taken at initial diagnosis, prior to any treatment. Whole-study results and caveats: Within blood appeared most thyroid clonotypes that had expanded above 0.001.

The TCR beta CDR3 regions underwent amplification using RNA transcripts as the source. HTBI primers were the set used in a first-round RT-PCR of the TCR CDR3. TCRdb fed the multiplex PCR reads into MiXCR, producing one record per CDR3 protein. The table includes around 280,000 distinct CDR3 sequences, approximately 14% detected once. A note on this clonotype: Its antigen is not known.

CDR3 length equals 14 residues. Germline trimming cut 5 bases from V and 5 bases from J; bases unmatched to any gene: 9. The V gene's germline CDR1 is DFQATT and CDR2 SNEGSKA (reference sequence). The sequenced sample was blood. This TCR was recovered from a woman in her 40s with Graves' hyperthyroidism. The chain recombines TRBV20-1 with TRBJ2-1, with 7 bases aligning to TRBD2. Here the CDR3 DNA reads TGCAGTGCTGGGTTGACTAGCACGCACAATGAGCAGTTCTTC. Residues: CSAGLTSTHNEQFF.